The clone carrying this TCR beta chain was counted a single time. Its cognate antigen is unknown. The data are from a study of cytomegalovirus exposure and HLA in healthy donors. Primers included in the PCR were 60 Vbeta and 13 Jbeta primers. Assay used: immunoSEQ multiplex PCR; TCRdb lists only in-frame clones, some missing. The profile shows over 250,000 clones, 65% to 85% of them singletons. General study points: Specificity for CMV antigens was confirmed in vitro for a few of the CMV-associated chains. Most TCRs appeared rarely, but some public TCRs recurred in many donors. Indistinguishable V segments, including TRBV6-2 and TRBV6-3, were excluded.

The V gene's germline CDR1 is MNHEY and CDR2 SMNVEV (reference sequence). Trimming cost V 5 bases and J 6 bases; bases outside gene matches: 9. The CDR3 is 14 amino acids. Material: PBMCs. The TCR comes from a female donor in good health and CMV-seronegative. The chain joins TRBV27 to TRBJ2-7, with 8 bases that match TRBD1. DNA of the CDR3: TGTGCCAGCAGTGCCGGGACAGGCATCTTCGAGCAGTACTTC. Protein sequence: CASSAGTGIFEQYF.